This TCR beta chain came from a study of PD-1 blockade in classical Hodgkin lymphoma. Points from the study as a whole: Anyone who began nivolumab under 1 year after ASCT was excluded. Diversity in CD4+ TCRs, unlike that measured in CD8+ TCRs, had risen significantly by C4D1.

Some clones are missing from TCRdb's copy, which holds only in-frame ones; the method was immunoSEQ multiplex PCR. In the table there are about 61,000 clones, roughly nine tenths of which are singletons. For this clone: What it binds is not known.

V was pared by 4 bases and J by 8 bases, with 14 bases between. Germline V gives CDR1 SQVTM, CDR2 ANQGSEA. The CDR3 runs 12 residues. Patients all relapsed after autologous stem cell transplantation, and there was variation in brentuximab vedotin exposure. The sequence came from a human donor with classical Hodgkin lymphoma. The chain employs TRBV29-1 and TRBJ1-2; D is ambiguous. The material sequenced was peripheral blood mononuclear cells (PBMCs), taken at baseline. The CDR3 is CSVGPPNRGYTF. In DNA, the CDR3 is TGCAGCGTTGGACCGCCGAATAGAGGCTACACCTTC. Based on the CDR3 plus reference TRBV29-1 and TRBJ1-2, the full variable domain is SAVISQKPSRDICQRGTSLTIQCQVDSQVTMMFWYRQQPGQSLTLIATANQGSEATYESGFVIDKFPISRPNLTFSTLTVSNMSPEDSSIYLCSVGPPNRGYTFGSGTRLTVV.